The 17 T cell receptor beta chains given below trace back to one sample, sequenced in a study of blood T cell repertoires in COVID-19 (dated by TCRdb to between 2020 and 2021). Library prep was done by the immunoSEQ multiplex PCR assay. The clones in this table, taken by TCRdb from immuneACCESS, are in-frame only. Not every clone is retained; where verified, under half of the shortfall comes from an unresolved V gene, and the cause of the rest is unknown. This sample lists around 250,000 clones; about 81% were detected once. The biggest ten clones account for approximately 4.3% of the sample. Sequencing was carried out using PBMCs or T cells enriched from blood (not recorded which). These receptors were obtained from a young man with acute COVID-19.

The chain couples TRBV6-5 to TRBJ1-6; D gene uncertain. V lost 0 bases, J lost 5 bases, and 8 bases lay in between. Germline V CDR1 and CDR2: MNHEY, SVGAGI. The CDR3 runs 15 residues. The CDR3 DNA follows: TGTGCCAGCAGTTACTCGCAGGTCCATAATTCACCCCTCCACTTT. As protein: CASSYSQVHNSPLHF.

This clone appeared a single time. The CDR3 coding sequence is TGCGCCAGCAAAGACGCTCCGGGGGGCCAAGAGACCCAGTACTTC. It codes for CASKDAPGGQETQYF. The V gene is TRBV5-1, the J gene TRBJ2-5, with 7 bases matching TRBD2. The J segment lost 1 base and the V segment lost 6 bases, leaving 9 bases of the junction unmatched. CDR1 and CDR2 from the germline V gene are SGHRS and YFSETQ. The CDR3 is made up of 15 amino acids.

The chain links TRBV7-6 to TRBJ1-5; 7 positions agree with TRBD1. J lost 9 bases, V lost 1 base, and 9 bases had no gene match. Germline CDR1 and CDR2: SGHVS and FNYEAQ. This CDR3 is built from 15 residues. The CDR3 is CASSLGQGSRGPQHF. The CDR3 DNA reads TGTGCCAGCAGCTTAGGACAGGGTTCTCGCGGGCCCCAGCATTTT.

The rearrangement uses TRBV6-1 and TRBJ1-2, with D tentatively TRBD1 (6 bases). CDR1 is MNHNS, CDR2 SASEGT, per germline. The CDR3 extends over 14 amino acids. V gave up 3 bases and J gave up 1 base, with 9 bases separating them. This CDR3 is CASSDGGHNYGYTF. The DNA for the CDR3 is TGTGCCAGCAGTGATGGGGGCCATAACTATGGCTACACCTTC.

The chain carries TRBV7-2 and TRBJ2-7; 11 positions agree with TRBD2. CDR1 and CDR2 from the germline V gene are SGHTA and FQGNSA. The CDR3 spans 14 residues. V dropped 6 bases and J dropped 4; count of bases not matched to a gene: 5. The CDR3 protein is CASRWTSGSYEQYV. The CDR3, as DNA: TGTGCCAGCAGGTGGACTAGCGGGTCTTACGAGCAGTACGTC.

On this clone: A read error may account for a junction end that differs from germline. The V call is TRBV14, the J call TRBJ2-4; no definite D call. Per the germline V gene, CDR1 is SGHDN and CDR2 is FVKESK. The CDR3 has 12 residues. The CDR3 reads CASSQARNIQYF. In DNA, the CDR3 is TGTGCCAGCAGCCAAGCCAGAAACATTCAGTACTTC.

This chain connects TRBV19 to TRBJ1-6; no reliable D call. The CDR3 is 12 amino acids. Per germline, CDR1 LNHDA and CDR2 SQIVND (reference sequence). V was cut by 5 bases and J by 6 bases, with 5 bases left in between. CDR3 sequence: CASSFSNSPLHF. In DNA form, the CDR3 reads TGTGCCAGTAGTTTCAGTAATTCACCCCTCCACTTT.

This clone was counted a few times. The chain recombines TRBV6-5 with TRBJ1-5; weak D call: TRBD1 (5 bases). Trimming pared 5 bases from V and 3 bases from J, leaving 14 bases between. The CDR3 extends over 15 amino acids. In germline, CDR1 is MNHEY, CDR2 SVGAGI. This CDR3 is CASSPTPGSNQPQHF. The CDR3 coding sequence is TGTGCCAGCAGTCCCACCCCAGGGTCCAATCAGCCCCAGCATTTT.

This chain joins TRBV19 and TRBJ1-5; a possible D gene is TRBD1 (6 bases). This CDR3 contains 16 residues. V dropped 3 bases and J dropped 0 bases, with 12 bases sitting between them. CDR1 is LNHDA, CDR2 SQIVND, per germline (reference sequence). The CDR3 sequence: CASSIIYRDSNQPQHF. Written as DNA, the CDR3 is TGTGCCAGTAGTATCATCTACAGGGATAGCAATCAGCCCCAGCATTTT.

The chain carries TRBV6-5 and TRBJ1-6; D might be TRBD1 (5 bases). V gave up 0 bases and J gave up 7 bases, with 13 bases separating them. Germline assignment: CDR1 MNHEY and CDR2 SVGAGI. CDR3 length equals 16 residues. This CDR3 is CASSYSIIGGNSPLHF. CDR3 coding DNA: TGTGCCAGCAGTTACTCGATCATCGGGGGGAATTCACCCCTCCACTTT.

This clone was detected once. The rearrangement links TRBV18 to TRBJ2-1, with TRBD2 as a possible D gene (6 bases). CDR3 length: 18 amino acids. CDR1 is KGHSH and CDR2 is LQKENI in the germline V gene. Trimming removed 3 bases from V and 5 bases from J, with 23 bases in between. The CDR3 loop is CASSPRVVGGTRDNEQFF. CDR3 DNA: TGTGCCAGCTCACCCCGGGTAGTCGGAGGGACCAGAGACAATGAGCAGTTCTTC.

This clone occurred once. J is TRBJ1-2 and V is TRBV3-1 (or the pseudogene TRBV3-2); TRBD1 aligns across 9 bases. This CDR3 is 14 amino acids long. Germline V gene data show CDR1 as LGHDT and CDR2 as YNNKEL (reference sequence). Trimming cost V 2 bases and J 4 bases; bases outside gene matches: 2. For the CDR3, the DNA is TGTGCCAGCAGCCAAAACAGGGGGCCCTATGGCTACACCTTC. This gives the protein CASSQNRGPYGYTF.

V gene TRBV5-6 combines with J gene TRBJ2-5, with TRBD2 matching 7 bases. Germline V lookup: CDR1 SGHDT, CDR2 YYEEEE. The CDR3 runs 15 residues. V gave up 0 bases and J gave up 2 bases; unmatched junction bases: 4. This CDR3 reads CASSLAWGGQETQYF. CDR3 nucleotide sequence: TGTGCCAGCAGCTTGGCCTGGGGGGGTCAAGAGACCCAGTACTTC.

CDR3 DNA sequence: TGTGCCAGCACCAAAAGTAGCGGGCAGGGAGATTGGACTGAAGCTTTCTTT. Protein sequence: CASTKSSGQGDWTEAFF. The chain is built from TRBV6-4 and TRBJ1-1, with D possibly matching TRBD1 (5 bases). The CDR3 consists of 17 residues. Germline V CDR1 and CDR2: MRHNA, SNTAGT. Trimming took off 7 bases at V and 5 bases at J, with 26 bases between the two ends.

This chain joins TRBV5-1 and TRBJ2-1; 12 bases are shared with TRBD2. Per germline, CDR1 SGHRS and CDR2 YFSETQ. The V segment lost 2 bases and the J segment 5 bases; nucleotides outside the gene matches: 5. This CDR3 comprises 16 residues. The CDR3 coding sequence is TGCGCCAGCAGCTTCGGACTAGCGGGGAAACACAATGAGCAGTTCTTC. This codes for CASSFGLAGKHNEQFF.

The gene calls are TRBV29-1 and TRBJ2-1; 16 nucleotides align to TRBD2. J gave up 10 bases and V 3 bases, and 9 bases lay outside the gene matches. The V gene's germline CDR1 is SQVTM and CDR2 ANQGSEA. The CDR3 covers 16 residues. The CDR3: CSVDGTSGGALDEQFF. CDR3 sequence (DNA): TGCAGCGTTGACGGGACTAGCGGGGGGGCCTTAGACGAGCAGTTCTTC.

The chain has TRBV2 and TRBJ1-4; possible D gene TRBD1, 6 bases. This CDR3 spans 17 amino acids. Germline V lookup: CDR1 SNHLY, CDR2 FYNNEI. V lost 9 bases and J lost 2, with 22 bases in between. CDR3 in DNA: TGTGCCAGGGAGAGGGCAGGGACAACCAAGACTAATGAAAAACTGTTTTTT. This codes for CARERAGTTKTNEKLFF. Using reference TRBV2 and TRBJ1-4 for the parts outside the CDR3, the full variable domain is EPEVTQTPSHQVTQMGQEVILRCVPISNHLYFYWYRQILGQKVEFLVSFYNNEISEKSEIFDDQFSVERPDGSNFTLKIRSTKLEDSAMYFCARERAGTTKTNEKLFFGSGTQLSVL.